A few counts support the clone carrying this T cell receptor (beta chain). Its specificity is unknown. The CDR3 has 17 residues. The V end was cut by 4 bases, the J end by 7 bases, with 25 bases between. CDR1 WSHSY and CDR2 SAAADI come from the germline V gene. The data belong to a study of human T cells and chemical hapten exposure. Study summary: The variation in per-sample TCR yields arose mainly from small differences in pooled library volumes. Study outcomes and limitations: Those TCRs sitting above 1 in 1000 frequency stayed the same with DPC sensitization.

Before extraction, the whole blood was not fractionated, and total RNA was taken from it. Individual cDNA molecules each carried unique molecular identifiers attached by the library. Per the original methods: Per-sample TCR counts ranged from roughly 20,000 to 700,000, median 95,638. TCRdb reprocessed the reads via MiXCR and lists one record per CDR3 protein. These V and J calls derive from TCRdb rather than the authors' analysis. The sample lists 95,000 to 150,000 distinct CDR3 sequences, roughly 8.5% occurring once. Input material: whole blood. The chain uses TRBV10-2 and TRBJ1-2, with a tentative D call TRBD1 (5 bases). The clonotype comes from a human donor in good health. Some clones in this sample may be carry-over from other donors' samples. CDR3 region: CASSGQGVQVYGLGYTF. CDR3 coding DNA: TGCGCCAGCAGTGGCCAGGGAGTCCAGGTTTATGGTCTTGGCTACACCTTC.